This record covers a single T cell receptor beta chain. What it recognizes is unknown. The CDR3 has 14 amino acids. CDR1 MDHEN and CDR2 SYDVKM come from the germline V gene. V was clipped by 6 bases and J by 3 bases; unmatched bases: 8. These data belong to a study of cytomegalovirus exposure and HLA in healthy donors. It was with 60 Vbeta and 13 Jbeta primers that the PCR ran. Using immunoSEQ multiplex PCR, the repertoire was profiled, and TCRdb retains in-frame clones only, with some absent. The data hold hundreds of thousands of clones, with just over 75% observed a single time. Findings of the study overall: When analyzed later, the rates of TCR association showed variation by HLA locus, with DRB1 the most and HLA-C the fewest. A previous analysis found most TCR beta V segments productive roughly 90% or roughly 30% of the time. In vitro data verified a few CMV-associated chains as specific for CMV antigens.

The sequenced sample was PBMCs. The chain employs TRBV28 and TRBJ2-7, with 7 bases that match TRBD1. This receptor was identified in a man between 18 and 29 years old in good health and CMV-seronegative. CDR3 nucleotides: TGTGCCAGCAGGACCGGGACAGCTAACTACGAGCAGTACTTC. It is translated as CASRTGTANYEQYF.